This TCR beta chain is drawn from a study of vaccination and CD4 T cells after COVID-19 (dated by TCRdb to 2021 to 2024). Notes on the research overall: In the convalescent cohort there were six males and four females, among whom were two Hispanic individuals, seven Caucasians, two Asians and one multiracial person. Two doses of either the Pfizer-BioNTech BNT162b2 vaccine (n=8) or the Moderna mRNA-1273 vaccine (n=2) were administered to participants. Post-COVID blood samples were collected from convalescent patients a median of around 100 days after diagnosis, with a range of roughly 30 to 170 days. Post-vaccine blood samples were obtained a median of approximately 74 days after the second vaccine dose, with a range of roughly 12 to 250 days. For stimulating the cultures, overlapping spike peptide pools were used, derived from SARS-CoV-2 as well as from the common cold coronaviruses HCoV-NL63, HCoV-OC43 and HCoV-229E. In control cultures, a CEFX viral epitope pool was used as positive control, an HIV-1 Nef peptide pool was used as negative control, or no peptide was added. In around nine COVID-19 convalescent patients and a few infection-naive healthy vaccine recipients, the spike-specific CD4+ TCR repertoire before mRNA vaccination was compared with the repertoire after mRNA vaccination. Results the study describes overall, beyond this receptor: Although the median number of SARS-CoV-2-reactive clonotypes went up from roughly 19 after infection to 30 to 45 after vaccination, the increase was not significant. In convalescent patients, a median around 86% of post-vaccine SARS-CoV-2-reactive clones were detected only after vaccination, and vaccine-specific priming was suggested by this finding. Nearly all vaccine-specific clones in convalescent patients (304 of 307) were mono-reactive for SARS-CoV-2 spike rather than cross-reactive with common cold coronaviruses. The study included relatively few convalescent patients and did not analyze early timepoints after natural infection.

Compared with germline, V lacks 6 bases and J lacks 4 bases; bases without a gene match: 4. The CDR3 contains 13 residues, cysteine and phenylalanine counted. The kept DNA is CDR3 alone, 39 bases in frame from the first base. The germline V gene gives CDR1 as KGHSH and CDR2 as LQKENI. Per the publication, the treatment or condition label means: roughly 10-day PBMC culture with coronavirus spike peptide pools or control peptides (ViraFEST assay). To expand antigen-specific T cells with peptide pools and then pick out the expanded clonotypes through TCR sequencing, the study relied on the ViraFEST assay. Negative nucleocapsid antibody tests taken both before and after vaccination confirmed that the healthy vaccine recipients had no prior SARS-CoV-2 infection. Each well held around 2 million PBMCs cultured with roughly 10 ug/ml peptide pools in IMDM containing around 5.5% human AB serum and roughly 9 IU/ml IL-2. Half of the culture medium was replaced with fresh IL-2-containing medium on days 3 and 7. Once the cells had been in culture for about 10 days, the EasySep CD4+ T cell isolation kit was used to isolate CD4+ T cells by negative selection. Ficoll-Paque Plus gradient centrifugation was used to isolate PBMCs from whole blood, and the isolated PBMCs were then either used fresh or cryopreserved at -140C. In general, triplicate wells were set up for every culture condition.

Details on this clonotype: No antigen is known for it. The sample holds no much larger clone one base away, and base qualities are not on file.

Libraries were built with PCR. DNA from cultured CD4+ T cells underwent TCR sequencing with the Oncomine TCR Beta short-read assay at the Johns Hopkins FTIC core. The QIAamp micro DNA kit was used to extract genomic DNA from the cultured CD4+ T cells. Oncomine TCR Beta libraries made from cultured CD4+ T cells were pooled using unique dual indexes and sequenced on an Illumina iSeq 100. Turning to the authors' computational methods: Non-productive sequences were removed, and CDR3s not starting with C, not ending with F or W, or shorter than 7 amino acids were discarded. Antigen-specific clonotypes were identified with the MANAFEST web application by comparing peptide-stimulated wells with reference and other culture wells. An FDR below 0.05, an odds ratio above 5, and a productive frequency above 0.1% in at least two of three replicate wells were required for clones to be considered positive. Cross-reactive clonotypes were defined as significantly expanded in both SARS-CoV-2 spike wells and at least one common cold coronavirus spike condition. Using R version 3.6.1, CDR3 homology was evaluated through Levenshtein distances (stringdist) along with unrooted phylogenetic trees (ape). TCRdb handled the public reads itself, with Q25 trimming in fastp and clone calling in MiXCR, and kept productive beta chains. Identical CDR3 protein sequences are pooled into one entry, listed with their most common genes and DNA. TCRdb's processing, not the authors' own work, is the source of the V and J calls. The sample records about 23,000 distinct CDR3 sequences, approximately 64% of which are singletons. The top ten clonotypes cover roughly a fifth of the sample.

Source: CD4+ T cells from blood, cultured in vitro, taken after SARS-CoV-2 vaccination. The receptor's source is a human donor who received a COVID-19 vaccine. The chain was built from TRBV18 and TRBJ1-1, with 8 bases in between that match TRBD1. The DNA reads TGTGCCAGCTCGGAACAGGGGGGCACTGAAGCTTTCTTT. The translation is CASSEQGGTEAFF. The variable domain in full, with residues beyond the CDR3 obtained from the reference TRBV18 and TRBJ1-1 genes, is NAGVMQNPRHLVRRRGQEARLRCSPMKGHSHVYWYRQLPEEGLKFMVYLQKENIIDESGMPKERFSAEFPKEGPSILRIQQVVRGDSAAYFCASSEQGGTEAFFGQGTRLTVV.